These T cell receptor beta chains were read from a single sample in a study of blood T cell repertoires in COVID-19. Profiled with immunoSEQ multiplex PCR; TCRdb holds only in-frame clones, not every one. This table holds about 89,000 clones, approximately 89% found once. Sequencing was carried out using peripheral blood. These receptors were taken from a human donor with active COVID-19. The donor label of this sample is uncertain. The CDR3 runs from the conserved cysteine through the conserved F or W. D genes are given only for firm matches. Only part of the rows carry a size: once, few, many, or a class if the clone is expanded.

CDR3 protein: CASSYSNPTSADTQYF
CDR3 DNA: TGTGCCAGCAGTTACTCCAATCCGACTAGCGCAGATACGCAGTATTTT
clone size: NA
V gene: TRBV6-5
J gene: TRBJ2-3
D gene: TRBD2

CDR3 protein: CASSRLDRAGGYTF
CDR3 DNA: TGCGCCAGCAGCCGCCTCGACAGGGCAGGTGGCTACACCTTC
clone size: many
V gene: TRBV4-3
J gene: TRBJ1-2
D gene: TRBD1

CDR3 protein: CASSYSRFAEQYF
CDR3 DNA: TGTGCCAGCAGTTACTCGAGGTTCGCCGAGCAGTACTTC
clone size: NA
V gene: TRBV6-5
J gene: TRBJ2-7
D gene: NA

CDR3 protein: CASSSRTQGGSYEQYF
CDR3 DNA: TGTGCCAGCAGCTCCCGGACACAGGGAGGGTCCTACGAGCAGTACTTC
clone size: NA
V gene: TRBV7-3
J gene: TRBJ2-7
D gene: NA

CDR3 protein: CATSDRRGTEAFF
CDR3 DNA: TGTGCCACCAGTGACCGTAGGGGGACTGAAGCTTTCTTT
clone size: NA
V gene: TRBV24-1
J gene: TRBJ1-1
D gene: NA

CDR3 protein: CASSLGPQGASNEQFF
CDR3 DNA: TGTGCCAGCAGCTTAGGCCCCCAGGGGGCTTCCAATGAGCAGTTCTTC
clone size: NA
V gene: TRBV7-2
J gene: TRBJ2-1
D gene: TRBD1

CDR3 protein: CASSSRVASSTGELFF
CDR3 DNA: TGTGCCAGCAGCTCGCGGGTGGCCTCCTCCACCGGGGAGCTGTTTTTT
clone size: NA
V gene: TRBV5-5
J gene: TRBJ2-2
D gene: NA

CDR3 protein: CASSSRVAGVYLNQETQYF
CDR3 DNA: TGTGCCAGCAGCTCCCGGGTAGCGGGGGTGTATCTGAACCAAGAGACCCAGTACTTC
clone size: NA
V gene: TRBV13
J gene: TRBJ2-5
D gene: TRBD2

CDR3 protein: CATSDLRQGRYNEQFF
CDR3 DNA: TGTGCCACCAGTGATTTGCGCCAGGGTAGGTACAATGAGCAGTTCTTC
clone size: NA
V gene: TRBV24-1
J gene: TRBJ2-1
D gene: NA

CDR3 protein: CSALRTDSYEQYF
CDR3 DNA: TGCAGCGCCCTAAGAACAGACTCCTACGAGCAGTACTTC
clone size: NA
V gene: TRBV29-1
J gene: TRBJ2-7
D gene: NA

CDR3 protein: CASSYSGLNGYTF
CDR3 DNA: TGTGCCAGCAGTTACTCGGGGCTTAACGGCTACACCTTC
clone size: NA
V gene: TRBV6-2/TRBV6-3
J gene: TRBJ1-2
D gene: NA

CDR3 protein: CASSLQGAGNTGELFF
CDR3 DNA: TGTGCCAGCAGCCTACAGGGGGCAGGGAACACCGGGGAGCTGTTTTTT
clone size: NA
V gene: TRBV7-6
J gene: TRBJ2-2
D gene: TRBD1

CDR3 protein: CSVESGVAGGPSSYNEQFF
CDR3 DNA: TGCAGCGTTGAAAGTGGAGTAGCGGGGGGCCCAAGCTCCTACAATGAGCAGTTCTTC
clone size: NA
V gene: TRBV29-1
J gene: TRBJ2-1
D gene: TRBD2

CDR3 protein: CASSLEAGGPNTGELFF
CDR3 DNA: TGTGCCAGCAGCTTAGAAGCGGGGGGGCCGAACACCGGGGAGCTGTTTTTT
clone size: NA
V gene: TRBV11-2
J gene: TRBJ2-2
D gene: TRBD2